This note documents a single TCR beta chain sequence. Its antigen remains unknown. These data are taken from a study of T cells after yellow fever vaccination. Study context: Preparation used SMART-Seq v4 Ultra Low Input for the low-cell-number fractions. Findings and caveats of the study: The secondary response showed a weaker magnitude and a faster peak, day 5 versus 15.

Germline-derived CDR1 and CDR2 are SGHTA and FQGNSA. The CDR3 totals 14 residues. Between the trimmed V and J ends, which lost 0 bases and 6 bases, there was a span of 9 bases. One entry per CDR3 protein results from TCRdb running MiXCR on the 5' RACE reads. Of approximately 150,000 distinct CDR3 sequences listed, 6.5% to 8.5% were seen once; the top ten hold around 0.73%. The V call is TRBV7-2, the J call TRBJ2-1; D remains unclear. This receptor was taken from a man aged 30 to 45 who received the YFV17D yellow fever vaccine. This specimen consisted of CD4+ T cells sorted from PBMCs, obtained 5 days after the yellow fever booster vaccination. The CDR3 DNA reads as TGTGCCAGCAGCTTAGCGTCAGGCGCCAATGAGCAGTTCTTC. The encoded protein is CASSLASGANEQFF.